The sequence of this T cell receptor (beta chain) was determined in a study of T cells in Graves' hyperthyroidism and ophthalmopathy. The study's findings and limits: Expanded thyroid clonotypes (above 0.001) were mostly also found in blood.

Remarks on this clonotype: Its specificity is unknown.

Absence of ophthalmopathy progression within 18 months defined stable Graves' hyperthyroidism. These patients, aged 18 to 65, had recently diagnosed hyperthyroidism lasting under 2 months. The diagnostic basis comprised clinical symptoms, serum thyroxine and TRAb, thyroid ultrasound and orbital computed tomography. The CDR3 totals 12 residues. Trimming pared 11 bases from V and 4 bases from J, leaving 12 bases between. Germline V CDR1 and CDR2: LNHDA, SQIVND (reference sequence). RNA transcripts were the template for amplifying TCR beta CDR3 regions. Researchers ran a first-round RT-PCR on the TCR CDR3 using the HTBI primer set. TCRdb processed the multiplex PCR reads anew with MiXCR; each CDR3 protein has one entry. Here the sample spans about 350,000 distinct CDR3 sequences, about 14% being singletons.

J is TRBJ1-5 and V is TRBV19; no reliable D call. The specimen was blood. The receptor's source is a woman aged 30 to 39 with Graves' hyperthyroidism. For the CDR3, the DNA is TGTGCCGTAGCAGGTGCTAATCAGCCCCAGCATTTT. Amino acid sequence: CAVAGANQPQHF.